This is a list of T cell receptor beta chains from one sample in a study of early T cells in non-severe SARS-CoV-2 infection. TCRdb called the 5' RACE reads again in MiXCR, with one record for every CDR3 protein. Here the sample spans about 77,000 distinct CDR3 sequences, about 16% being singletons. Sequenced sample: whole blood. These receptors all come from an adult who was a healthcare worker with PCR-confirmed SARS-CoV-2 infection or an uninfected control (not recorded which). Both conserved end residues are part of each CDR3. A D gene is named only where the DNA matches it firmly. Part of the rows lack a size; the others show once, few, many or a class for expanded clones.

clone size: -
D gene: -
J gene: TRBJ2-7
V gene: TRBV9
CDR3 protein: CASSVGSSSYEQYF
CDR3 DNA: TGTGCCAGCAGCGTAGGGTCCTCCTCCTACGAGCAGTACTTC

clone size: -
D gene: -
J gene: TRBJ2-2
V gene: TRBV29-1
CDR3 protein: CSVDRDVTGELFF
CDR3 DNA: TGCAGCGTTGACAGGGATGTCACCGGGGAGCTGTTTTTT

clone size: few
D gene: TRBD1
J gene: TRBJ1-1
V gene: TRBV5-1
CDR3 protein: CASSLGQGLNTEAFF
CDR3 DNA: TGCGCCAGCAGCTTGGGACAGGGGCTTAACACTGAAGCTTTCTTT

clone size: few
D gene: TRBD1
J gene: TRBJ2-1
V gene: TRBV18
CDR3 protein: CASSHPPGDREFSYNEQFF
CDR3 DNA: TGTGCCAGCTCACACCCCCCTGGGGACAGGGAATTCTCCTACAATGAGCAGTTCTTC

clone size: -
D gene: -
J gene: TRBJ2-5
V gene: TRBV15
CDR3 protein: CATSGTGLETQYF
CDR3 DNA: TGTGCCACCAGTGGGACGGGGCTCGAGACCCAGTACTTC

clone size: -
D gene: -
J gene: TRBJ2-7
V gene: TRBV5-6
CDR3 protein: CASSLRAGVYEQYF
CDR3 DNA: TGTGCCAGCAGCTTGCGTGCAGGGGTCTACGAGCAGTACTTC

clone size: few
D gene: -
J gene: TRBJ2-1
V gene: TRBV28
CDR3 protein: CASSSPGAGYNEQFF
CDR3 DNA: TGTGCCAGCAGTTCCCCCGGGGCCGGCTACAATGAGCAGTTCTTC

clone size: few
D gene: -
J gene: TRBJ1-5
V gene: TRBV20-1
CDR3 protein: CSVRESNQPQHF
CDR3 DNA: TGCAGTGTCAGAGAGAGCAATCAGCCCCAGCATTTT

clone size: many
D gene: -
J gene: TRBJ2-1
V gene: TRBV7-8
CDR3 protein: CASSSESGEQFF
CDR3 DNA: TGTGCCAGCAGCTCAGAGTCTGGTGAGCAGTTCTTC

clone size: many
D gene: TRBD2
J gene: TRBJ2-7
V gene: TRBV20-1
CDR3 protein: CSAISGGLSYEQYF
CDR3 DNA: TGCAGTGCTATTAGCGGGGGACTTTCCTACGAGCAGTACTTC

clone size: few
D gene: TRBD2
J gene: TRBJ2-2
V gene: TRBV27
CDR3 protein: CASSLLSREGLTGELFF
CDR3 DNA: TGTGCCAGCAGTTTACTTTCGCGGGAGGGTCTCACCGGGGAGCTGTTTTTT

clone size: -
D gene: TRBD2
J gene: TRBJ2-1
V gene: TRBV6-2/TRBV6-3
CDR3 protein: CASSSAGGRFF
CDR3 DNA: TGTGCCAGCAGTTCGGCGGGGGGCCGGTTCTTC

clone size: -
D gene: TRBD2
J gene: TRBJ2-1
V gene: TRBV14
CDR3 protein: CASSLKRGGRQFF
CDR3 DNA: TGTGCCAGCAGCCTCAAGCGGGGGGGCCGACAGTTCTTC

clone size: -
D gene: -
J gene: TRBJ2-4
V gene: TRBV27
CDR3 protein: CASSLSGFLAKNIQYF
CDR3 DNA: TGTGCCAGCAGTTTATCCGGGTTCTTAGCCAAAAACATTCAGTACTTC

clone size: -
D gene: TRBD1
J gene: TRBJ2-2
V gene: TRBV5-6
CDR3 protein: CASSLVGTANTGELFF
CDR3 DNA: TGTGCCAGCAGCTTGGTTGGGACAGCGAACACCGGGGAGCTGTTTTTT

clone size: few
D gene: -
J gene: TRBJ1-3
V gene: TRBV29-1
CDR3 protein: CSVGRGHTIYF
CDR3 DNA: TGCAGCGTTGGGAGGGGCCACACCATATATTTT

clone size: -
D gene: -
J gene: TRBJ2-5
V gene: TRBV20-1
CDR3 protein: CSARDWGTQETQYF
CDR3 DNA: TGCAGTGCTAGAGATTGGGGCACCCAAGAGACCCAGTACTTC

clone size: many
D gene: -
J gene: TRBJ2-7
V gene: TRBV6-1
CDR3 protein: CASNARWGGTYEQYF
CDR3 DNA: TGTGCCAGCAACGCACGCTGGGGCGGAACCTACGAGCAGTACTTC

clone size: -
D gene: -
J gene: TRBJ1-1
V gene: TRBV7-2
CDR3 protein: CASSLETPWDTEAFF
CDR3 DNA: TGTGCCAGCAGCTTAGAAACCCCATGGGACACTGAAGCTTTCTTT

clone size: few
D gene: TRBD2
J gene: TRBJ2-1
V gene: TRBV19
CDR3 protein: CASTITGLAGTPFNEQFF
CDR3 DNA: TGTGCCAGTACCATCACGGGACTAGCGGGGACCCCCTTCAATGAGCAGTTCTTC

clone size: -
D gene: -
J gene: TRBJ2-7
V gene: TRBV9
CDR3 protein: CASSVVPGGPYEQYF
CDR3 DNA: TGTGCCAGCAGCGTAGTTCCGGGGGGCCCCTACGAGCAGTACTTC

clone size: -
D gene: -
J gene: TRBJ2-7
V gene: TRBV6-4
CDR3 protein: CASVKGSGYEQYF
CDR3 DNA: TGTGCCAGCGTAAAGGGTTCCGGCTACGAGCAGTACTTC

clone size: few
D gene: TRBD1
J gene: TRBJ2-2
V gene: TRBV10-3
CDR3 protein: CAIGKTGGTGELFF
CDR3 DNA: TGTGCCATCGGGAAGACAGGGGGCACCGGGGAGCTGTTTTTT

clone size: -
D gene: -
J gene: TRBJ2-7
V gene: TRBV20-1
CDR3 protein: CSARVTDEQYF
CDR3 DNA: TGCAGTGCTAGAGTTACGGACGAGCAGTACTTC

clone size: many
D gene: TRBD1
J gene: TRBJ1-5
V gene: TRBV11-2
CDR3 protein: CASSPDRGSNQPQHF
CDR3 DNA: TGTGCCAGCAGTCCGGACAGGGGTAGCAATCAGCCCCAGCATTTT

clone size: -
D gene: TRBD2
J gene: TRBJ2-7
V gene: TRBV18
CDR3 protein: CASSPPSALAGYEQYF
CDR3 DNA: TGTGCCAGCTCACCCCCGAGCGCGCTAGCGGGTTACGAGCAGTACTTC

clone size: -
D gene: TRBD2
J gene: TRBJ2-7
V gene: TRBV13
CDR3 protein: CASSLGGGRFSYEQYF
CDR3 DNA: TGTGCCAGCAGCTTAGGTGGCGGGAGATTCTCCTACGAGCAGTACTTC

clone size: few
D gene: -
J gene: TRBJ2-1
V gene: TRBV29-1
CDR3 protein: CSVEGGPYNEQFF
CDR3 DNA: TGCAGCGTTGAAGGGGGCCCCTACAATGAGCAGTTCTTC

clone size: few
D gene: TRBD1
J gene: TRBJ2-2
V gene: TRBV9
CDR3 protein: CASSTWTGIGELFF
CDR3 DNA: TGTGCCAGCAGCACGTGGACAGGGATCGGGGAGCTGTTTTTT

clone size: -
D gene: -
J gene: TRBJ2-7
V gene: TRBV28
CDR3 protein: CASSGSVLYEQYF
CDR3 DNA: TGTGCCAGCAGCGGTTCCGTCCTCTACGAGCAGTACTTC

clone size: few
D gene: TRBD1
J gene: TRBJ1-1
V gene: TRBV5-1
CDR3 protein: CASSLWGQGARNTEAFF
CDR3 DNA: TGCGCCAGCAGCTTGTGGGGACAGGGGGCGAGGAACACTGAAGCTTTCTTT

clone size: -
D gene: -
J gene: TRBJ2-1
V gene: TRBV3-1
CDR3 protein: CASSRRQLPNLNEQFF
CDR3 DNA: TGTGCCAGCAGCCGCCGACAGCTCCCTAACCTCAATGAGCAGTTCTTC

clone size: few
D gene: TRBD2
J gene: TRBJ2-1
V gene: TRBV5-8
CDR3 protein: CASSEGLAGAPSYNEQFF
CDR3 DNA: TGTGCCAGCAGCGAGGGACTAGCGGGGGCCCCCTCCTACAATGAGCAGTTCTTC

clone size: -
D gene: -
J gene: TRBJ2-3
V gene: TRBV2
CDR3 protein: CASARGSDTQYF
CDR3 DNA: TGTGCCAGCGCCCGGGGGTCAGATACGCAGTATTTT

clone size: -
D gene: -
J gene: TRBJ2-7
V gene: TRBV20-1
CDR3 protein: CSANSGGRGEQYF
CDR3 DNA: TGCAGTGCTAATTCAGGGGGGCGCGGCGAGCAGTACTTC

clone size: -
D gene: -
J gene: TRBJ2-4
V gene: TRBV15
CDR3 protein: CATRPGQPAKNIQYF
CDR3 DNA: TGTGCCACCAGACCGGGACAACCAGCCAAAAACATTCAGTACTTC

clone size: few
D gene: -
J gene: TRBJ1-1
V gene: TRBV5-6
CDR3 protein: CASSLVRAGTEAFF
CDR3 DNA: TGTGCCAGCAGCTTGGTGCGGGCGGGCACTGAAGCTTTCTTT

clone size: many
D gene: -
J gene: TRBJ1-1
V gene: TRBV12-3/TRBV12-4
CDR3 protein: CASSFGVGNTEAFF
CDR3 DNA: TGTGCCAGCAGTTTTGGGGTAGGGAACACTGAAGCTTTCTTT

clone size: few
D gene: -
J gene: TRBJ2-7
V gene: TRBV28
CDR3 protein: CASSLSGQGSYEQYF
CDR3 DNA: TGTGCCAGCAGTTTGAGTGGTCAGGGCTCCTACGAGCAGTACTTC

clone size: -
D gene: -
J gene: TRBJ1-1
V gene: TRBV5-6
CDR3 protein: CASSPTFRGNTEAFF
CDR3 DNA: TGTGCCAGCAGCCCCACCTTTCGAGGGAACACTGAAGCTTTCTTT

clone size: -
D gene: -
J gene: TRBJ1-3
V gene: TRBV5-1
CDR3 protein: CASSLGGSFGSGNTIYF
CDR3 DNA: TGCGCCAGCAGCTTGGGGGGCAGTTTCGGCTCTGGAAACACCATATATTTT

clone size: few
D gene: -
J gene: TRBJ1-3
V gene: TRBV29-1
CDR3 protein: CSVERRGVGNTIYF
CDR3 DNA: TGCAGCGTTGAACGGCGGGGTGTTGGAAACACCATATATTTT

clone size: -
D gene: TRBD2
J gene: TRBJ2-1
V gene: TRBV29-1
CDR3 protein: CSGGTSGTFNEQFF
CDR3 DNA: TGCAGCGGGGGGACTAGCGGTACTTTCAATGAGCAGTTCTTC

clone size: -
D gene: -
J gene: TRBJ2-3
V gene: TRBV7-6
CDR3 protein: CASSFFQGQDTDTQYF
CDR3 DNA: TGTGCCAGCAGCTTCTTCCAGGGTCAGGACACAGATACGCAGTATTTT

clone size: few
D gene: -
J gene: TRBJ2-2
V gene: TRBV19
CDR3 protein: CASGDRAGVIGELFF
CDR3 DNA: TGTGCCAGTGGTGACAGGGCGGGGGTCATTGGGGAGCTGTTTTTT

clone size: -
D gene: TRBD1
J gene: TRBJ2-7
V gene: TRBV29-1
CDR3 protein: CSVGGQGATYEQYF
CDR3 DNA: TGCAGCGTTGGGGGACAGGGGGCGACGTACGAGCAGTACTTC

clone size: many
D gene: -
J gene: TRBJ1-2
V gene: TRBV4-2
CDR3 protein: CASSQPQDSSYGYTF
CDR3 DNA: TGTGCCAGCAGCCAACCTCAGGATTCATCCTATGGCTACACCTTC

clone size: few
D gene: TRBD1
J gene: TRBJ2-5
V gene: TRBV20-1
CDR3 protein: CSAHAGTGETQYF
CDR3 DNA: TGCAGTGCCCACGCCGGGACAGGAGAGACCCAGTACTTC

clone size: few
D gene: -
J gene: TRBJ2-1
V gene: TRBV30
CDR3 protein: CAWSVLLDEQFF
CDR3 DNA: TGTGCCTGGAGTGTACTTTTGGATGAGCAGTTCTTC

clone size: many
D gene: TRBD1
J gene: TRBJ1-4
V gene: TRBV11-2
CDR3 protein: CASSLVRGQALGQEKLFF
CDR3 DNA: TGTGCCAGCAGCTTAGTGAGAGGACAGGCCCTGGGACAGGAAAAACTGTTTTTT

clone size: -
D gene: -
J gene: TRBJ1-5
V gene: TRBV20-1
CDR3 protein: CSARGRGRSGNQPQHF
CDR3 DNA: TGCAGTGCCCGAGGCAGGGGACGCTCAGGCAATCAGCCCCAGCATTTT